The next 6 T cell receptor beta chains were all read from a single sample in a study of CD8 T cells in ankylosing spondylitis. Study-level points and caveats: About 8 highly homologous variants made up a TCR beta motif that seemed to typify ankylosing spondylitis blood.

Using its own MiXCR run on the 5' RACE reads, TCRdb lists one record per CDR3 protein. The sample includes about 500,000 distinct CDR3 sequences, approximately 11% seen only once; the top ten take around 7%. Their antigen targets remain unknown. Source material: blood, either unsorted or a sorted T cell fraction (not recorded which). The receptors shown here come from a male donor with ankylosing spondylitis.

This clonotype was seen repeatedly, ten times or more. CDR3 amino acids: CASSQGQGAYEQYF. In DNA, the CDR3 is TGTGCCAGCAGCCAGGGACAGGGGGCCTACGAGCAGTACTTC. V and J are TRBV4-2 and TRBJ2-7; 11 nucleotides align to TRBD1. Germline values: CDR1 LGHNA, CDR2 YNFKEQ. The CDR3 extends over 14 amino acids. Trimming took 3 bases from V and 2 from J; bases not matched to a gene: 0.

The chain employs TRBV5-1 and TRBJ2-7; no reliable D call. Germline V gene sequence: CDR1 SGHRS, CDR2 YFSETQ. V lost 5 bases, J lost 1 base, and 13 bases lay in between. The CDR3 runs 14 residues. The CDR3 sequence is CASRTVVGSYEQYV. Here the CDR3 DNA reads TGCGCCAGCAGAACCGTTGTAGGGTCCTACGAGCAGTACGTC.

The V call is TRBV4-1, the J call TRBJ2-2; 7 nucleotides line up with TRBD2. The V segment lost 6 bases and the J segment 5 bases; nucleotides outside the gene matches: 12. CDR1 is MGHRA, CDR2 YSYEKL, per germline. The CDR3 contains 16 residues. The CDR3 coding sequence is TGCGCCAGCAGACGAACCCTCCGGGAGGTAACCGGGGAGCTGTTTTTT. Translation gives CASRRTLREVTGELFF.

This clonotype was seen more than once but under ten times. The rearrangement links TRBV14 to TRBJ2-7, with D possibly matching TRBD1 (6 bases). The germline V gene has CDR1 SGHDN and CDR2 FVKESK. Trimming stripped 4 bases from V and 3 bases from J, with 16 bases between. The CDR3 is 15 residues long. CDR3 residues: CASSLLGQWNYEQYF. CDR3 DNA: TGTGCCAGCAGCCTATTAGGACAGTGGAACTACGAGCAGTACTTC. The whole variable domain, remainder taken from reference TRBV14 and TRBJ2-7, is EAGVTQFPSHSVIEKGQTVTLRCDPISGHDNLYWYRRVMGKEIKFLLHFVKESKQDESGMPNNRFLAERTGGTYSTLKVQPAELEDSGVYFCASSLLGQWNYEQYFGPGTRLTVT.

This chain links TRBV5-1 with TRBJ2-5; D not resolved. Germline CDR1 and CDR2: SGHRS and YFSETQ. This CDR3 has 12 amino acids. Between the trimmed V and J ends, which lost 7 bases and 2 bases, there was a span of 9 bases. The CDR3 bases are TGCGCCAGCTCCACCGGACAAGAGACCCAGTACTTC. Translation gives CASSTGQETQYF.

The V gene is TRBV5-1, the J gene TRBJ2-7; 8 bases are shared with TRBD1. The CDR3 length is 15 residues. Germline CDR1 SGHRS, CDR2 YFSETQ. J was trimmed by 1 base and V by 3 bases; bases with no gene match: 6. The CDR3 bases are TGCGCCAGCAGCTCTGGACAGGGCAAATCCTACGAGCAGTACTTC. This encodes CASSSGQGKSYEQYF.